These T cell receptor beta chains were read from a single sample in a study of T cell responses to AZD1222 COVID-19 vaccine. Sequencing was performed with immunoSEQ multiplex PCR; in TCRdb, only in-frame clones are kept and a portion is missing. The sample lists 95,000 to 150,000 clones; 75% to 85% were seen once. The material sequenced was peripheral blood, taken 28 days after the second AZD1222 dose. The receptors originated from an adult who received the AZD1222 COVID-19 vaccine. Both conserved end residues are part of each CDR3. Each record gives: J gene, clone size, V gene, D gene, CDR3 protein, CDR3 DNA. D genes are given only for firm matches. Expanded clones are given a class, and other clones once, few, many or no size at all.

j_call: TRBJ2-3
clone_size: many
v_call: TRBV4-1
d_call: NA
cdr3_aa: CASSPTPRRATDTQYF
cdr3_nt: TGCGCCAGCAGTCCAACACCTAGAAGGGCCACAGATACGCAGTATTTT

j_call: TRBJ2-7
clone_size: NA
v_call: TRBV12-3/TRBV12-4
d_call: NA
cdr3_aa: CASRSGYEQYF
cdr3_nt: TGTGCCAGCAGGTCGGGCTACGAGCAGTACTTC

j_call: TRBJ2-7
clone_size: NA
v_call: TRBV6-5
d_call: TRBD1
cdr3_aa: CASSRLSTGDYEQYF
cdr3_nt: TGTGCCAGCAGCCGCCTATCGACAGGGGACTACGAGCAGTACTTC

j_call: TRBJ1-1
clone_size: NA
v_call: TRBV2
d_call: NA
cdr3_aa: CASNSGIMNTEAFF
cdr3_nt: TGTGCCAGCAATTCAGGAATCATGAACACTGAAGCTTTCTTT

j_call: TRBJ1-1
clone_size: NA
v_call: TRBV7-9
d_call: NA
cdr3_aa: CASSLPSAMEAFF
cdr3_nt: TGTGCCAGCAGCCTACCGAGTGCAATGGAAGCTTTCTTT

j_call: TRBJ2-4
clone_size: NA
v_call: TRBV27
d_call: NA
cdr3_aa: CASSSPAGGWGAKNIQYF
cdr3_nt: TGTGCCAGCAGTTCCCCGGCAGGAGGGTGGGGAGCCAAAAACATTCAGTACTTC

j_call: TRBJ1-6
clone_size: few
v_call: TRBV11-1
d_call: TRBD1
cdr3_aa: CASSPDRGNSPLHF
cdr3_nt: TGTGCCAGCAGCCCGGACAGGGGAAATTCACCCCTCCACTTT

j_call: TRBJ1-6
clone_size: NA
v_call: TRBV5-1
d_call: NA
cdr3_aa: CASSLASDSPLHF
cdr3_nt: TGCGCCAGCAGCTTGGCCAGTGATTCACCCCTCCACTTT

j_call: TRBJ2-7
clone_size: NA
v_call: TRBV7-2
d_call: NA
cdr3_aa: CASSVSYTTEQYF
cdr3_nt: TGTGCCAGCAGCGTCAGTTACACGACAGAGCAGTACTTC

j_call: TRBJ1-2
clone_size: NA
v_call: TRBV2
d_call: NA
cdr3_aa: CASSPGPIYGYTF
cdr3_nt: TGTGCCAGCAGTCCCGGGCCAATCTATGGCTACACCTTC

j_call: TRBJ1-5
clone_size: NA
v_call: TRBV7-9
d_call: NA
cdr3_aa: CASSFELGGQPQHF
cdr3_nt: TGTGCCAGCAGCTTTGAATTGGGGGGGCAGCCCCAGCATTTT

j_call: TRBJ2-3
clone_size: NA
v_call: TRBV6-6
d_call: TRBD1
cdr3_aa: CASSGQGGGADTQYF
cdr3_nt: TGTGCCAGCAGCGGACAGGGAGGCGGCGCAGATACGCAGTATTTT

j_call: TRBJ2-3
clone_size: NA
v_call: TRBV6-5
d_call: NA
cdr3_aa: CASSYQAAITDTQYF
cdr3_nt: TGTGCCAGCAGTTACCAGGCGGCTATCACAGATACGCAGTATTTT

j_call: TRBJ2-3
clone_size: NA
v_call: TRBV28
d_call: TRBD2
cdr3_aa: CASTRGSGGIGTDTQYF
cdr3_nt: TGTGCCAGCACCCGAGGTAGCGGGGGGATCGGCACAGATACGCAGTATTTT

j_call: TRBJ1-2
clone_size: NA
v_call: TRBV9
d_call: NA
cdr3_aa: CASSREGGYGYTF
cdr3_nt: TGTGCCAGCAGCCGCGAGGGAGGGTATGGCTACACCTTC

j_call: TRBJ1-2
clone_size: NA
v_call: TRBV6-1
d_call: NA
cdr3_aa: CASSDGGAILYGYTF
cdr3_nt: TGTGCCAGCAGTGACGGCGGGGCGATCCTATATGGCTACACCTTC

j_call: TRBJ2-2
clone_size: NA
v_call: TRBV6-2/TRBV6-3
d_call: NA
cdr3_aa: CASSWGAGELFF
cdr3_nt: TGTGCCAGCAGTTGGGGTGCCGGGGAGCTGTTTTTT

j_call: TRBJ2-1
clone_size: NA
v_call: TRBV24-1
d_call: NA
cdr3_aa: CATTAGDEQFF
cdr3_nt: TGTGCCACTACTGCTGGGGATGAGCAGTTCTTC

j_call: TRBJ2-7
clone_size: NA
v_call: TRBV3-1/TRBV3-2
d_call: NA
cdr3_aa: CASSPYLLQYF
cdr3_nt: TGTGCCAGCAGCCCCTACTTACTGCAGTACTTC

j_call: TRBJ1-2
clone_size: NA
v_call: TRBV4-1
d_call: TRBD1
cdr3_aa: CASSQTGDRGGYTF
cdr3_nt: TGCGCCAGCAGCCAAACAGGGGACCGGGGTGGCTACACCTTC

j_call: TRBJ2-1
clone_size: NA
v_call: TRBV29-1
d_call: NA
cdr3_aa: CSVTPTSGGLNEQFF
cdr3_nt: TGCAGCGTTACCCCCACGTCGGGGGGCCTGAATGAGCAGTTCTTC

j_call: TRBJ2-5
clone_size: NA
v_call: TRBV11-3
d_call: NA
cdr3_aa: CASSLALRETQYF
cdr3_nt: TGTGCCAGCAGCTTAGCGTTAAGGGAGACCCAGTACTTC

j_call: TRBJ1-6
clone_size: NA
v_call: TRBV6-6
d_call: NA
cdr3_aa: CASTFDRNSPLHF
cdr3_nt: TGTGCCAGCACCTTTGACCGAAATTCACCCCTCCACTTT

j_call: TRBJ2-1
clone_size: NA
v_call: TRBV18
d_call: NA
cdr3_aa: CASSPVGDREQFF
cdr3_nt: TGTGCCAGCTCACCAGTGGGGGATCGCGAGCAGTTCTTC

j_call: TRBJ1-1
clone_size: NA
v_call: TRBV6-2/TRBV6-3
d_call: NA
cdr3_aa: CASSFGQKLMNTEAFF
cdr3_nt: TGTGCCAGCAGTTTTGGACAGAAACTTATGAACACTGAAGCTTTCTTT

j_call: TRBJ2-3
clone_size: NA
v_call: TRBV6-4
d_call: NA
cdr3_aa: CASSDSAGGGSDTQYF
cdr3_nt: TGTGCCAGCAGTGACTCCGCGGGTGGAGGGTCAGATACGCAGTATTTT

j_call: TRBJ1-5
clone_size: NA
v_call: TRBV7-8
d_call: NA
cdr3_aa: CASSLGGSNDNQPQHF
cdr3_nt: TGTGCCAGCAGCTTAGGGGGCAGCAACGATAATCAGCCCCAGCATTTT

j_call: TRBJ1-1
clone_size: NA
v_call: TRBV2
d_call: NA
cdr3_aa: CASSAESHGEAFF
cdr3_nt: TGTGCCAGCAGCGCCGAGAGCCACGGGGAAGCTTTCTTT

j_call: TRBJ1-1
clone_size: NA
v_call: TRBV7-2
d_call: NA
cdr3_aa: CASSLGRAGIGTEAFF
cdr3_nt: TGTGCCAGCAGCTTAGGTAGGGCCGGAATCGGCACTGAAGCTTTCTTT

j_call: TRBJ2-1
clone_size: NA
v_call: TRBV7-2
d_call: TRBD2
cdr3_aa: CASSSISGGKESSYNEQFF
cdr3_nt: TGTGCCAGCAGCTCTATTAGCGGGGGGAAGGAATCCTCCTACAATGAGCAGTTCTTC

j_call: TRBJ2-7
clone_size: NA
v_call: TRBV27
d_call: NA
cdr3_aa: CASSYTGPSYEQYF
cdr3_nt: TGTGCCAGCAGTTACACAGGCCCCTCCTACGAGCAGTACTTC

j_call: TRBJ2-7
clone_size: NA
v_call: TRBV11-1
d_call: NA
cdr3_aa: CASSISRGGPYEQYF
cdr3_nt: TGTGCCAGCAGCATTAGTAGAGGGGGACCCTACGAGCAGTACTTC

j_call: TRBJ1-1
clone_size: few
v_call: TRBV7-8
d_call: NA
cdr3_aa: CASAASENTEAFF
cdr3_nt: TGTGCCAGCGCGGCGTCAGAGAACACTGAAGCTTTCTTT

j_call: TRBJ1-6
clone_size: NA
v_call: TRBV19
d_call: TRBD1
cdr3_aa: CASKETGANSPLHF
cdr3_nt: TGTGCCAGTAAGGAGACAGGGGCTAATTCACCCCTCCACTTT

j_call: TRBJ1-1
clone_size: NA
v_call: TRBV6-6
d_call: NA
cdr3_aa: CASSQGHLGAFF
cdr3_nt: TGTGCCAGCAGCCAGGGACATCTTGGAGCTTTCTTT

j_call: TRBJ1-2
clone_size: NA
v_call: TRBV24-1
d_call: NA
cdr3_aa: CATSDVDGDGYTF
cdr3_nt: TGTGCCACCAGTGATGTGGACGGGGATGGCTACACCTTC

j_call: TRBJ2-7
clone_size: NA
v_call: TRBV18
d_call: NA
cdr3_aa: CASSPPGLRYEQYF
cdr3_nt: TGTGCCAGCTCACCGCCAGGGTTAAGGTACGAGCAGTACTTC

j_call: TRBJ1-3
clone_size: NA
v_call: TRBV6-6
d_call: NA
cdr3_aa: CASSNRQVGNTIYF
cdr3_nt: TGTGCCAGCAGTAATCGACAGGTTGGAAACACCATATATTTT